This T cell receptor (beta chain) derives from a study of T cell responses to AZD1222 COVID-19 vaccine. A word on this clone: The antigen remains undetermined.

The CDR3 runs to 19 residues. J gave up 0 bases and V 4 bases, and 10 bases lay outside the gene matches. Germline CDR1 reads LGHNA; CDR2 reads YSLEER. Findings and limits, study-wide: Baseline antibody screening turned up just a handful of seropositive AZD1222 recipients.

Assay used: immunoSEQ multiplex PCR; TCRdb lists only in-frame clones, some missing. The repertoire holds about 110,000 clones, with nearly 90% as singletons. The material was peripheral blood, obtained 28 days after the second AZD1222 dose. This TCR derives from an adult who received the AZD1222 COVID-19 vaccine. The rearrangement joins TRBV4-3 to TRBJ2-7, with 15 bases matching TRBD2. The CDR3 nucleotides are TGCGCCAGCAGCCCGTGGACTAGCGGGGGGGATGAGAGCTCCTACGAGCAGTACTTC. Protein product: CASSPWTSGGDESSYEQYF.